This TCR beta chain was identified in a study of blood T cell repertoires in COVID-19. Study-level background: Sample material is recorded as cDNA or gDNA derived from T cells, B-cell-depleted T cells, or PBMCs.

In the original processing: Reference gene primers were amplified, and this amplification served to estimate nucleated cell counts. Assay used: immunoSEQ multiplex PCR; TCRdb lists only in-frame clones, some missing. The DNA gave D and trimming, while V, J and clone size come from that table. This sample has 250,000 to 350,000 clones, with more than 85% found just once. Seattle patients were enrolled during active infection and followed longitudinally. Germline CDR1 is LNHDA and CDR2 is SQIVND (reference sequence). This CDR3 has 12 amino acids. Between the trimmed V and J ends, which lost 6 bases and 6 bases, there was a span of 11 bases.

The receptor comes from a woman aged 25 to 39 with COVID-19, enrolled during active disease. Sequences were obtained from peripheral blood. The rearrangement joins TRBV19 to TRBJ1-1; D is perhaps TRBD1 (5 bases). DNA of the CDR3: TGTGCCAGTAGGATACAGGACTCTGAAGCTTTCTTT. Translating gives CASRIQDSEAFF.